These T cell receptor beta chains were read from a single sample in a study of graft-versus-host responses after intestinal transplantation. Profiling relied on immunoSEQ multiplex PCR, and the TCRdb table lists in-frame clones only, not all of them. The data contain about 30,000 clones, approximately 93% of them seen just once; the ten biggest clones take up roughly 0.7%. Sequencing was performed on PBMCs, taken 66 days after intestinal transplant. Receptors were obtained from a human patient who received an intestinal transplant, so some T cells may come from the graft donor. CDR3s include the opening cysteine and the closing phenylalanine or tryptophan. D genes are given only for firm matches.

D: TRBD1; J: TRBJ1-2; V: TRBV5-4; CDR3: CASSGLDRGRQGYTF; DNA: TGTGCCAGCAGCGGACTCGACAGGGGGCGTCAGGGCTACACCTTC
D: -; J: TRBJ2-5; V: TRBV9; CDR3: CASSVGGSQETQYF; DNA: TGTGCCAGCAGCGTAGGGGGGTCCCAAGAGACCCAGTACTTC
D: -; J: TRBJ1-2; V: TRBV9; CDR3: CASSVVGEGKNYGYTF; DNA: TGTGCCAGCAGCGTAGTTGGGGAGGGCAAGAACTATGGCTACACCTTC
D: -; J: TRBJ2-5; V: TRBV9; CDR3: CASSALTGSQETQYF; DNA: TGTGCCAGCAGCGCATTAACCGGGAGCCAAGAGACCCAGTACTTC
D: -; J: TRBJ2-7; V: TRBV14; CDR3: CASSQGRGGGTYSYEQYF; DNA: TGTGCCAGCAGCCAAGGTAGAGGAGGCGGGACCTATTCCTACGAGCAGTACTTC
D: -; J: TRBJ1-3; V: TRBV6-5; CDR3: CASSLGFSETGNTIYF; DNA: TGTGCCAGCAGTTTGGGGTTTTCTGAGACTGGAAACACCATATATTTT
D: TRBD1; J: TRBJ2-7; V: TRBV7-8; CDR3: CASSSNRDRGHEQYF; DNA: TGTGCCAGCAGCTCGAACCGGGACAGGGGGCACGAGCAGTACTTC
D: -; J: TRBJ1-3; V: TRBV29-1; CDR3: CSVVSGPGNTIYF; DNA: TGCAGCGTTGTGTCTGGTCCAGGAAACACCATATATTTT
D: -; J: TRBJ1-6; V: TRBV4-1; CDR3: CASTNEQRNNSPLHF; DNA: TGCGCCAGCACCAACGAGCAGAGGAATAATTCACCCCTCCACTTT
D: -; J: TRBJ1-5; V: TRBV30; CDR3: CAWSLSTQISNQPQHF; DNA: TGTGCCTGGAGTCTCTCGACTCAGATTAGCAATCAGCCCCAGCATTTT